Sequencing of this T cell receptor beta chain was carried out in a study of blood T cells in healthy people across ages. A second PCR, run for roughly 7 to 12 cycles, used a sample-barcoded 5' primer plus a J-beta primer mix. TCRdb called the 5' RACE reads again in MiXCR, with one record for every CDR3 protein. The table has more than 1,000,000 distinct CDR3 sequences, about 23% seen once. The V gene's germline CDR1 is SNHLY and CDR2 FYNNEI. The CDR3 has 14 residues. Deletions cut 5 bases from V and 4 bases from J, with 12 bases between. This clonotype was seen a handful of times. This same sample was also part of a study on T cells of mothers and their children.

The sample was blood. The chain carries TRBV2 and TRBJ2-1, with D perhaps matching TRBD1 (5 bases). This clonotype was sampled from a girl under 10 years old in good health. The CDR3 sequence is CASSFQGFYNEQFF. The DNA of the CDR3 is TGTGCCAGCAGTTTTCAGGGCTTTTACAATGAGCAGTTCTTC.